The 30 T cell receptor beta chains listed next were all sequenced from one sample in a study of neurological immune-mediated disorders. TCRdb ran MiXCR on the 5' RACE reads and lists one entry per CDR3 protein. In the table there are 50,000 to 60,000 distinct CDR3 sequences, over 3.5% of which are singletons. Sequencing input: CD4+ T cells from blood. These receptors were taken from a woman aged 40 to 50 with multiple sclerosis.

This clonotype was counted at least ten times. The V call is TRBV15, the J call TRBJ2-7; 10 bases match TRBD1. CDR1 and CDR2 from the germline V gene are LNHNV and YYDKDF (reference sequence). Unmatched junction bases numbered 10, after V lost 5 bases and J lost 6 bases. This CDR3 spans 15 amino acids. The CDR3 here is CATSWRQGARSEQYF. The CDR3 DNA is TGTGCCACCAGCTGGCGACAGGGGGCAAGGTCCGAGCAGTACTTC.

This clonotype was picked up many times. This chain's CDR3 is CSTWPGGEIYNEQFF. The CDR3 DNA is TGCAGCACTTGGCCAGGGGGCGAGATCTACAATGAGCAGTTCTTC. This chain uses TRBV29-1 with TRBJ2-1, with TRBD1 identical over 8 bases. The CDR3 runs 15 residues. Germline V gene lookup returns CDR1 SQVTM and CDR2 ANQGSEA. V shed 8 bases, J shed 3 bases, and the junction held 12 bases outside the gene matches.

This clonotype was recorded at least ten times. The J gene is TRBJ1-6, the V gene TRBV6-4; no reliable D call. V was shortened by 0 bases and J by 13 bases, with 10 bases between the two germline ends. In germline, CDR1 is MRHNA, CDR2 SNTAGT. CDR3 length equals 13 residues. In DNA form, the CDR3 reads TGTGCCAGCAGTGACTCGAAGGGATGGCCCCTCCACTTT. Its protein product is CASSDSKGWPLHF.

This clonotype was detected many times. The V call is TRBV10-3, the J call TRBJ2-2; 8 bases map to TRBD1. Germline-derived CDR1 and CDR2 are ENHRY and SYGVKD. Trimming took 7 bases from V and 5 from J; bases not matched to a gene: 9. This CDR3 has 15 residues. In nucleotides, the CDR3 is TGTGCCATCATGAAAGGGGACAGGCCGACCGGGGAGCTGTTTTTT. It translates to CAIMKGDRPTGELFF.

This clonotype was found many times. This chain connects TRBV5-1 to TRBJ2-2, with 7 bases fitting TRBD2. V was pared by 0 bases and J by 1 base, with 3 bases of the junction left unmatched. Per the germline V gene, CDR1 is SGHRS and CDR2 is YFSETQ. The CDR3 totals 16 residues. The CDR3 bases are TGCGCCAGCAGCTTGGATCCGGGGGGGAACACCGGGGAGCTGTTTTTT. This sequence encodes CASSLDPGGNTGELFF.

This clonotype was seen ten or more times. The rearrangement joins TRBV20-1 to TRBJ2-1; D perhaps matches TRBD2 (6 bases). CDR1 DFQATT and CDR2 SNEGSKA come from the germline V gene (reference sequence). V lost 3 bases and J 1 base, leaving 10 bases between the germline ends. The CDR3 totals 14 residues. CDR3 residues: CSASGGESYNEQFF. As DNA, the CDR3 is TGCAGTGCTAGCGGGGGAGAGTCCTACAATGAGCAGTTCTTC.

This clonotype was recorded many times. The chain combines TRBV5-1 with TRBJ1-4; 7 bases align to TRBD1. The CDR3 is made up of 15 amino acids. The V and J ends lost 3 bases and 7 bases, in that order; junction bases with no gene match: 9. Germline V lookup: CDR1 SGHRS, CDR2 YFSETQ. CDR3 DNA: TGCGCCAGCAGCTCCCAGGGGGAAGTTGGTGAAAAACTGTTTTTT. Amino acid sequence: CASSSQGEVGEKLFF.

This clonotype was seen repeatedly, ten times or more. The gene calls are TRBV20-1 and TRBJ2-1; D remains unclear. The CDR3 is made up of 16 amino acids. The V gene's germline CDR1 is DFQATT and CDR2 SNEGSKA (reference sequence). Between the trimmed V and J ends, which lost 0 bases and 0 bases, there was a span of 12 bases. The CDR3 sequence: CSAREVAGPSYNEQFF. The CDR3 bases are TGCAGTGCTAGAGAAGTAGCCGGCCCCTCCTACAATGAGCAGTTCTTC.

This clonotype was found many times. V is TRBV3-1 and J is TRBJ2-3, with TRBD2 matching 9 bases. CDR3 size: 17 residues. Germline V CDR1 and CDR2: LGHDT, YNNKEL (reference sequence). V dropped 0 bases and J dropped 1; count of bases not matched to a gene: 5. The CDR3 loop is CASSQDRRGGGTDTQYF. Here the CDR3 DNA reads TGTGCCAGCAGCCAAGATCGGCGGGGGGGTGGCACAGATACGCAGTATTTT.

This clonotype was picked up many times. The chain combines TRBV9 with TRBJ1-1; TRBD1 aligns across 10 bases. The CDR3 is 14 residues long. Per the germline V gene, CDR1 is SGDLS and CDR2 is YYNGEE. With V trimmed by 4 bases and J by 4 bases, 4 bases remained unmatched. The chain's CDR3 is CASSFGQGGTEAFF. DNA of the CDR3: TGTGCCAGCAGCTTTGGACAGGGGGGCACTGAAGCTTTCTTT.

Many counts were recorded for this clonotype. This chain uses TRBV20-1 with TRBJ2-7, with 8 bases aligning to TRBD1. V was pared by 0 bases and J by 1 base, with 5 bases of the junction left unmatched. The germline gives CDR1 DFQATT, CDR2 SNEGSKA (reference sequence). The length of the CDR3 is 15 residues. The CDR3 DNA sequence: TGCAGTGCTAGAGACACTCGGACAGGGTCCTACGAGCAGTACTTC. Its protein product is CSARDTRTGSYEQYF.

At least ten counts were recorded for this clonotype. V usage is TRBV5-1 and J usage is TRBJ1-4, with D hard to call. The V and J ends lost 4 bases and 4 bases respectively, with 17 bases between them. Germline CDR1 reads SGHRS; CDR2 reads YFSETQ. The CDR3 is 16 amino acids. The CDR3 DNA reads TGCGCCAGCAGCGGCGGGCCCGGACGGATTAATGAAAAACTGTTTTTT. Amino acid sequence: CASSGGPGRINEKLFF.

The rearrangement links TRBV19 to TRBJ2-7; TRBD2 is a possible D gene (7 bases). The CDR3 runs 16 residues. Deletions cut 4 bases from V and 5 bases from J, with 21 bases between. CDR1 is LNHDA and CDR2 is SQIVND in the germline V gene (reference sequence). CDR3 residues: CASSTPLGGARDEQYF. The CDR3 DNA is TGTGCCAGTAGTACCCCCCTAGGGGGGGCACGCGACGAGCAGTACTTC.

The genes are TRBV5-1 and TRBJ1-1, with 8 bases matching TRBD1. The CDR3 runs 14 residues. Germline CDR1 reads SGHRS; CDR2 reads YFSETQ. V was pared by 4 bases and J by 4 bases, with 6 bases of the junction left unmatched. CDR3 sequence: CASSLRTGPTEAFF. The CDR3 nucleotides read TGCGCCAGCAGCCTCCGGACAGGGCCCACTGAAGCTTTCTTT.

This sequence joins TRBV5-1 and TRBJ1-4; weak D call: TRBD1 (5 bases). V was cut by 4 bases and J by 4 bases, with 20 bases left in between. Germline CDR1 reads SGHRS; CDR2 reads YFSETQ. The CDR3 covers 17 residues. The CDR3 coding sequence is TGCGCCAGCAGCCGGGACGTATCAGGGACGGGTAATGAAAAACTGTTTTTT. This sequence encodes CASSRDVSGTGNEKLFF.

This clonotype showed up many times. The chain recombines TRBV5-1 with TRBJ1-3; the D gene is possibly TRBD1 (5 bases). From germline, CDR1 is SGHRS and CDR2 YFSETQ. The CDR3 loop spans 15 amino acids. V was trimmed by 4 bases and J by 0 bases, leaving 11 bases between them. The CDR3 loop reads CASSRTGDSGNTIYF. For the CDR3, the DNA is TGCGCCAGCAGCCGGACGGGGGACTCTGGAAACACCATATATTTT.

This clonotype appeared many times. V and J are TRBV7-8 and TRBJ2-1; unclear D gene. Between the trimmed V and J ends, which lost 6 bases and 2 bases, there was a span of 14 bases. This CDR3 has 15 residues. CDR1 is SGHVS, CDR2 FQNEAQ, per germline. CDR3 residues: CASRFRPDPYNEQFF. Written as DNA, the CDR3 is TGTGCCAGCAGGTTTCGCCCGGACCCCTACAATGAGCAGTTCTTC.

This clonotype was counted many times. The V gene is TRBV2, the J gene TRBJ2-1; possible D gene TRBD1, 5 bases. Per germline, CDR1 SNHLY and CDR2 FYNNEI. Trimming pared 9 bases from V and 2 bases from J, leaving 17 bases between. The CDR3 sequence is 15 residues long. CDR3 residues: CASLRGAPTYNEQFF. CDR3 nucleotide sequence: TGTGCCAGTCTTAGGGGTGCACCTACCTACAATGAGCAGTTCTTC.

This clonotype has ten or more counts. The V call is TRBV5-1, the J call TRBJ1-4; TRBD1 agrees at 9 bases. CDR3 length: 14 amino acids. V shed 4 bases, J shed 10 bases, and the junction held 8 bases outside the gene matches. CDR1 is SGHRS, CDR2 YFSETQ, per germline. DNA of the CDR3: TGCGCCAGCAGCCAGACAGGGGGTGCCGGAAAACTGTTTTTT. Protein product: CASSQTGGAGKLFF.

This clonotype was counted many times. The rearrangement uses TRBV6-2 or TRBV6-3 and TRBJ2-7; D is perhaps TRBD1 (6 bases). The V end lost 4 bases, the J end lost 3 bases, and 10 bases lay between the germline ends. Germline lookup yields CDR1 MNHEY and CDR2 SVGEGT. This CDR3 region has 13 residues. CDR3 nucleotide sequence: TGTGCCAGCAGTTTGGCAGGGGACTACGAGCAGTACTTC. As protein: CASSLAGDYEQYF.

The sample holds many counts of this clonotype. The V call is TRBV20-1, the J call TRBJ2-1; TRBD1 might be the D (6 bases). Germline values: CDR1 DFQATT, CDR2 SNEGSKA (reference sequence). The ends were cut back, 1 base at V and 0 bases at J, with 16 bases in the middle. This CDR3 has 17 residues. In nucleotides, the CDR3 is TGCAGTGCTAGAGGTACAGGGATAGCCAGCTCCTACAATGAGCAGTTCTTC. It yields the protein CSARGTGIASSYNEQFF.

Ten or more counts support this clonotype. The gene calls are TRBV5-1 and TRBJ2-3; D gene ambiguous. The length of the CDR3 is 14 residues. Trimming left V 0 bases short and J 1 base short, with 6 bases between. CDR1 and CDR2 (germline): SGHRS, YFSETQ. The CDR3 DNA is TGCGCCAGCAGCTTGGGGGTCCGCACAGATACGCAGTATTTT. This sequence encodes CASSLGVRTDTQYF.

This clonotype has at least ten counts. The V gene is TRBV20-1, the J gene TRBJ1-6; D remains ambiguous. In germline, CDR1 is DFQATT, CDR2 SNEGSKA (reference sequence). The CDR3 runs to 13 residues. V lost 6 bases and J lost 8, with 14 bases in between. CDR3 in DNA: TGCAGTGCCTCTACCGGAATCGATTCACCCCTCCACTTT. This sequence encodes CSASTGIDSPLHF.

J is TRBJ1-2 and V is TRBV9; D ambiguous. The CDR3 runs 14 residues. Germline-derived CDR1 and CDR2 are SGDLS and YYNGEE. V was clipped by 5 bases and J by 2 bases, with 13 bases between them. CDR3 in amino acids: CASRAGVGNYGYTF. The CDR3 nucleotides are TGTGCCAGCAGGGCCGGGGTAGGGAACTATGGCTACACCTTC.

This clonotype was seen repeatedly, ten times or more. V usage is TRBV5-1 and J usage is TRBJ2-7; D is undetermined. Germline V gives CDR1 SGHRS, CDR2 YFSETQ. The CDR3 runs 14 residues. The germline V and J ends were trimmed by 2 bases and 2 bases, with 11 bases remaining between them. CDR3 sequence (DNA): TGCGCCAGCAGCTTCATAACAGAGACCTACGAGCAGTACTTC. Its translation is CASSFITETYEQYF.

In its sample, this clonotype was seen many times. V is TRBV4-1 and J is TRBJ1-1, with D perhaps matching TRBD1 (5 bases). The CDR3 consists of 15 residues. Per the germline V gene, CDR1 is MGHRA and CDR2 is YSYEKL. Trimming took off 6 bases at V and 3 bases at J, with 17 bases between the two ends. CDR3: CASSLGRGTDTEAFF. The CDR3 nucleotides read TGCGCCAGCAGTCTAGGGCGGGGGACCGACACTGAAGCTTTCTTT.

Remarks on this clonotype: Since a much larger clone is just one base distant, this may be a read error. The rearrangement joins TRBV18 to TRBJ1-5; 8 positions agree with TRBD1. Germline V gene data show CDR1 as KGHSH and CDR2 as LQKENI. This CDR3 comprises 14 residues. The CDR3 DNA follows: TGTGACAGCTCGCGACAGGGGTTGGATCAGCCCCAGCATTTT. Its translation is CDSSRQGLDQPQHF.

This clonotype was counted ten times or more. The V gene is TRBV14, the J gene TRBJ2-7; tentatively, D is TRBD1 or TRBD2 (5 bases each). Germline CDR1 SGHDN, CDR2 FVKESK. V was clipped by 4 bases and J by 6 bases, with 16 bases between them. The length of the CDR3 is 14 residues. The chain's CDR3 is CASSPPGDPGEQYF. DNA for the CDR3: TGTGCCAGCAGCCCTCCTGGGGACCCCGGCGAGCAGTACTTC.

This clonotype was detected many times. This clone may be a read error of a much larger clone one base away. The chain couples TRBV20-1 to TRBJ2-1; unclear D gene. Trimming stripped 0 bases from V and 6 bases from J, with 6 bases between. CDR3 length equals 12 residues. The V gene's germline CDR1 is DFQATT and CDR2 SNEGSKA (reference sequence). DNA for the CDR3: TGCAGTGCTAGAGAGCCGACCAATGAGCAGTTCTTC. It encodes CSAREPTNEQFF.

This clonotype was picked up many times. The chain carries TRBV24-1 and TRBJ1-1; a possible D gene is TRBD1 (5 bases). The CDR3 totals 15 residues. Trimming took off 10 bases at V and 3 bases at J, with 20 bases between the two ends. The germline CDR1 and CDR2 sequences are KGHDR and SFDVKD. The CDR3 DNA reads TGTGCCACGTACGACCAGGGACCGCGGCACACTGAAGCTTTCTTT. It translates to CATYDQGPRHTEAFF.